A selection of T cell receptor beta chains follows, all from one sample in a study of TIL therapy for anti-PD-1-resistant metastatic lung cancer. Clones were sequenced by immunoSEQ multiplex PCR, and TCRdb holds only the in-frame ones, with some missing. The data hold 54,000 or so clones, with around 86% observed a single time. Sequenced here: blood, sampled at baseline. The source of these receptors is a person between 25 and 79 years old with non-small cell lung cancer. The CDR3 runs from the conserved cysteine through the conserved F or W. D genes are given only for firm matches. Only part of the rows carry a size: once, few, many, or a class if the clone is expanded.

d_call cdr3_length j_call v_call clone_size cdr3_nt cdr3_aa
NA 12 TRBJ1-2 TRBV6-5 NA TGTGCCAGCAGAGGCGATCTCTATGGCTACACCTTC CASRGDLYGYTF
NA 14 TRBJ2-1 TRBV1 NA TGCACCAGCAGCCAGAGACGGCGGGGGGATGAGCAGTTCTTC CTSSQRRRGDEQFF
TRBD1 15 TRBJ2-1 TRBV27 NA TGTGCCAGCAGTTTCGGATGGCAGGGGGCAAATGAGCAGTTCTTC CASSFGWQGANEQFF
TRBD1 15 TRBJ1-1 TRBV28 NA TGTGCCAGCAGTAGACGGACAGGGTTGAACACTGAAGCTTTCTTT CASSRRTGLNTEAFF
NA 14 TRBJ1-2 TRBV4-1 once TGCGCCAGCAGCCAAACGGGACAAGTTGAAGGCTACACCTTC CASSQTGQVEGYTF
TRBD1 15 TRBJ1-1 TRBV19 NA TGTGCCAGTAGCCGCGGACAGGGCAAGAACACTGAAGCTTTCTTT CASSRGQGKNTEAFF
NA 14 TRBJ1-1 TRBV2 NA TGTGCCAGCAGTCCCGTTTCTGGGGACACTGAAGCTTTCTTT CASSPVSGDTEAFF
NA 13 TRBJ2-2 TRBV27 NA TGTGCCAGCAGTCTCTGGGGCACCGGGGAGCTGTTTTTT CASSLWGTGELFF
TRBD2 11 TRBJ2-5 TRBV2 NA TGTGCCAGCAGCGGGGGGGAGACCCAGTACTTC CASSGGETQYF
TRBD1 17 TRBJ1-1 TRBV19 NA TGTGCCAGTAGTATATTCCGACAGGGGAGTTTGAACACTGAAGCTTTCTTT CASSIFRQGSLNTEAFF
NA 16 TRBJ1-6 TRBV5-6 NA TGTGCCAGCAGCCCCGCCATAAGCTCCTATAATTCACCCCTCCACTTT CASSPAISSYNSPLHF
TRBD1 15 TRBJ1-2 TRBV28 NA TGTGCCAGCAGACCCCCTCGGGACAGGGGAGGGGGCTACACCTTC CASRPPRDRGGGYTF
TRBD2 14 TRBJ2-5 TRBV7-3 NA TGTGCCAGCAGCTATCTAGCGGGAGGGGAGACCCAGTACTTC CASSYLAGGETQYF
NA 14 TRBJ1-1 TRBV9 NA TGTGCCAGCAGTCTCCGGACGGCGTACACTGAAGCTTTCTTT CASSLRTAYTEAFF
NA 14 TRBJ1-3 TRBV30 once TGTGCCTGGAGTTGGGGCGCAGGGGGAAACACCATATATTTT CAWSWGAGGNTIYF
NA 15 TRBJ2-3 TRBV9 NA TGTGCCAGCAGCGTGGGGGATCGCACCCCAGATACGCAGTATTTT CASSVGDRTPDTQYF
TRBD1 15 TRBJ2-3 TRBV7-2 NA TGTGCCAGCAGCTTAGTGGGGACAGTCACAGATACGCAGTATTTT CASSLVGTVTDTQYF
NA 13 TRBJ1-2 TRBV30 NA TGTGCCTGGAATCGACTCTCTAACTATGGCTACACCTTC CAWNRLSNYGYTF
NA 14 TRBJ2-7 TRBV28 NA TGTGCCAGCAGTTCCTACGAGCGCTCCTACGAGCAGTACTTC CASSSYERSYEQYF
TRBD2 15 TRBJ2-1 TRBV2 NA TGTGCCAGCACCCAGCCGGGACTATACTCCAATGAGCAGTTCTTC CASTQPGLYSNEQFF
TRBD2 16 TRBJ2-5 TRBV9 NA TGTGCCAGTAGCGTAGGGAATAGCGGGAGTGGAGAGACCCAGTACTTC CASSVGNSGSGETQYF
NA 16 TRBJ2-3 TRBV19 NA TGTGCCAGTAGATTAGTGGCAGGCCACGGGACAGATACGCAGTATTTT CASRLVAGHGTDTQYF
NA 16 TRBJ1-2 TRBV4-2 NA TGTGCCAGCAGCCAAGCAATGGTTAGCAGAGAAACTGGCTACACCTTC CASSQAMVSRETGYTF
TRBD2 14 TRBJ2-7 TRBV19 NA TGTGCCAGTAGTGGGACTAGCGGGGCCTACGAGCAGTACTTC CASSGTSGAYEQYF
NA 12 TRBJ2-5 TRBV2 NA TGTGCCAGCAGATGGACCGAAGAGACCCAGTACTTC CASRWTEETQYF
TRBD1 14 TRBJ2-7 TRBV7-9 NA TGTGCCAGCAGCGAGACAGGGGCGGCCTACGAGCAGTACTTC CASSETGAAYEQYF
NA 15 TRBJ2-3 TRBV6-1 NA TGTGCCAGCAGTGAAGGCCGGGGGCGCACAGATACGCAGTATTTT CASSEGRGRTDTQYF
TRBD2 15 TRBJ2-1 TRBV6-5 NA TGTGCCAGCAGTTACGGGGTAGCGGGGGCCTCGGAGCAGTTCTTC CASSYGVAGASEQFF
NA 16 TRBJ2-3 TRBV5-1 NA TGCGCCAGCAGCCCGTGGGGGGAAGTGTCGGGAGATACGCAGTATTTT CASSPWGEVSGDTQYF
TRBD1 16 TRBJ2-3 TRBV11-2 once TGTGCCAGCAGCGCGTCGGGGACCAGGGGGACAGATACGCAGTATTTT CASSASGTRGTDTQYF
NA 17 TRBJ2-5 TRBV7-6 NA TGTGCCAGCAGCGAGGGTAGGGGGGGCGCGCGTCGAGAGACCCAGTACTTC CASSEGRGGARRETQYF
NA 18 TRBJ2-7 TRBV27 NA TGTGCCAGCAGTTTTAGGAGGGGAACCGGGACGTACACCTACGAGCAGTACTTC CASSFRRGTGTYTYEQYF
TRBD2 16 TRBJ2-3 TRBV24-1 NA TGTGCCACCAGTGCGGGACTAGCGGGAGAGTCAGATACGCAGTATTTT CATSAGLAGESDTQYF
NA 15 TRBJ2-3 TRBV2 NA TGTGCCAGCAGGGCGGGGCGGGCTGGCACAGATACGCAGTATTTT CASRAGRAGTDTQYF
NA 15 TRBJ2-7 TRBV30 NA TGTGCCTGGAGTGTAGCTCTCCAGGGGGGTATGGAGCAGTACTTC CAWSVALQGGMEQYF
TRBD2 15 TRBJ2-5 TRBV5-4 NA TGTGCCAGCAGCTCCGCGGGAGGCGGAGGAGAGACCCAGTACTTC CASSSAGGGGETQYF
TRBD2 15 TRBJ2-1 TRBV6-5 NA TGTGCCAGCAAAACCGGGACTAGCGGTTTAGGTGAGCAGTTCTTC CASKTGTSGLGEQFF
TRBD2 15 TRBJ2-1 TRBV5-1 NA TGCGCCAGCAGCTTGGTTGCGGGAGTCACGAATGAGCAGTTCTTC CASSLVAGVTNEQFF
TRBD1 17 TRBJ2-7 TRBV5-1 NA TGCGCCAGCAGCTTGGGGACGACAGGGGGAAGCTCCTACGAGCAGTACTTC CASSLGTTGGSSYEQYF
TRBD2 16 TRBJ2-1 TRBV5-1 NA TGCGCCAGCAGCTTGGCCCCGTTAGCGGGGGGCAATGAGCAGTTCTTC CASSLAPLAGGNEQFF
NA 17 TRBJ1-2 TRBV14 NA TGTGCCAGCAGCCAAGATTTGGGCAGGGGCCGGCCTTGGGGCTACACCTTC CASSQDLGRGRPWGYTF
TRBD1 13 TRBJ2-4 TRBV5-4 NA TGTGCCAGCAGCTCAAACAGGGGAAACATTCAGTACTTC CASSSNRGNIQYF
TRBD1 13 TRBJ1-1 TRBV19 NA TGTGCCAGTTCGGGACAGTGGAACACTGAAGCTTTCTTT CASSGQWNTEAFF
NA 12 TRBJ1-4 TRBV11-2 NA TGTGCCAGCAGACAGGGCGGTGAAAAACTGTTTTTT CASRQGGEKLFF
NA 14 TRBJ2-3 TRBV9 NA TGTGCCAGCAGCGTAGGTCAGGGGCCAGATACGCAGTATTTT CASSVGQGPDTQYF
NA 17 TRBJ2-3 TRBV3-1/TRBV3-2 NA TGTGCCAGCAGCCAAGGTTCGGGGCTAGCGCCGGGGGATACGCAGTATTTT CASSQGSGLAPGDTQYF
TRBD2 16 TRBJ2-3 TRBV3-1/TRBV3-2 NA TGTGCCAGCAGCCCTTCAAGCGGGATAAGCACAGATACGCAGTATTTT CASSPSSGISTDTQYF
NA 11 TRBJ2-7 TRBV2 NA TGTGCCAGCAGGGTCAGCTACGAGCAGTACTTC CASRVSYEQYF
TRBD2 16 TRBJ2-1 TRBV3-1/TRBV3-2 NA TGTGCCAGCAGCCAAGATTGGGGGGGGGCCTACAATGAGCAGTTCTTC CASSQDWGGAYNEQFF
NA 15 TRBJ2-1 TRBV27 NA TGTGCCAGCAGTTTATCCTCCAGGGGGGTGTATGAGCAGTTCTTC CASSLSSRGVYEQFF
TRBD2 19 TRBJ2-1 TRBV4-1 NA TGCGCCAGCAGCCACGGGACTAGCGGGGGATCGAGCTCCTACAATGAGCAGTTCTTC CASSHGTSGGSSSYNEQFF